What follows are 19 T cell receptor beta chains derived from one specimen sequenced in a study of T cell repertoires in cytomegalovirus infection. These receptors have no identified antigens. TCRdb re-called the reads with MiXCR, one entry per CDR3 protein. The data hold more than 250,000 distinct CDR3 sequences, with 20% to 25% observed a single time. The sample here was cultured PBMCs, taken from culture after CMV antigen stimulation. The receptors originated from a human donor in good health (CMV status not recorded). Some clones in this sample may be carry-over from other donors' samples.

This clonotype was seen repeatedly, ten times or more. J is TRBJ2-2 and V is TRBV19, with 7 positions matching TRBD1. J lost 4 bases, V lost 5 bases, and 10 bases had no gene match. This CDR3 comprises 16 residues. From germline, CDR1 is LNHDA and CDR2 SQIVND (reference sequence). The CDR3 region is CASSAHRGQLTGELFF. The CDR3 region has the DNA TGTGCCAGTAGTGCCCACAGGGGCCAACTCACCGGGGAGCTGTTTTTT.

This clonotype was detected a few times. V is TRBV7-9 and J is TRBJ1-1; D remains ambiguous. V dropped 3 bases and J dropped 1 base, with 6 bases sitting between them. The CDR3 has 13 amino acids. Germline loops: CDR1 SEHNR, CDR2 FQNEAQ (reference sequence). The CDR3 DNA sequence: TGTGCCAGCAGCTTCGCAGGGAACACTGAAGCTTTCTTT. Its translation is CASSFAGNTEAFF.

The V gene is TRBV9, the J gene TRBJ2-7; 8 nucleotides agree with TRBD1. Trimming took 0 bases from V and 7 from J; bases not matched to a gene: 9. Germline-derived CDR1 and CDR2 are SGDLS and YYNGEE. CDR3 length equals 15 residues. The CDR3 loop reads CASSVVGTGIGEQYF. The CDR3, as DNA: TGTGCCAGCAGCGTAGTTGGGACAGGTATTGGGGAGCAGTACTTC.

This clonotype showed up just a few times. The chain couples TRBV28 to TRBJ2-7; 11 bases are a match to TRBD2. The CDR3 sequence is 15 residues long. CDR1 is MDHEN and CDR2 is SYDVKM in the germline V gene. With V trimmed by 6 bases and J by 3 bases, 7 bases remained unmatched. CDR3: CASRNGLAGRYEQYF. The DNA of the CDR3 is TGTGCCAGCAGGAACGGACTAGCGGGCCGCTACGAGCAGTACTTC. Using reference TRBV28 and TRBJ2-7 for the parts outside the CDR3, the full variable domain is DVKVTQSSRYLVKRTGEKVFLECVQDMDHENMFWYRQDPGLGLRLIYFSYDVKMKEKGDIPEGYSVSREKKERFSLILESASTNQTSMYLCASRNGLAGRYEQYFGPGTRLTVT.

This clonotype was counted a few times. A junction end diverges from the germline sequence, so it may reflect a read error. V usage is TRBV7-7 and J usage is TRBJ1-1, with D uncertain. CDR1 and CDR2 (germline): SSHAT, FNYEAQ (reference sequence). This CDR3 comprises 13 residues. CDR3 in amino acids: CASNLHKAGEAFF. In nucleotides, the CDR3 is TGTGCCAGCAACTTACATAAGGCCGGGGAAGCTTTCTTT.

This clonotype was seen only a few times. The chain employs TRBV5-1 and TRBJ2-2; TRBD1 or TRBD2 may be the D gene (6 bases each). Germline CDR1 SGHRS, CDR2 YFSETQ. The CDR3 contains 15 residues. The V end lost 6 bases, the J end lost 3 bases, and 15 bases lay between the germline ends. The CDR3 sequence is CASTWRGADTGELFF. In nucleotides, the CDR3 is TGCGCCAGCACCTGGAGGGGGGCCGACACCGGGGAGCTGTTTTTT. Looking up the rest from reference TRBV5-1 and TRBJ2-2 gives the full variable domain: KAGVTQTPRYLIKTRGQQVTLSCSPISGHRSVSWYQQTPGQGLQFLFEYFSETQRNKGNFPGRFSGRQFSNSRSEMNVSTLELGDSALYLCASTWRGADTGELFFGEGSRLTVL.

This clonotype was seen ten or more times. This rearrangement joins TRBV7-2 to TRBJ2-1, with D hard to call. The CDR3 covers 13 residues. Germline CDR1 SGHTA, CDR2 FQGNSA. V was cut by 7 bases and J by 7 bases, with 14 bases left in between. CDR3 DNA sequence: TGTGCCAGCACCAAGAGAGGCGTAAATGAGCAGTTCTTC. This encodes CASTKRGVNEQFF.

This clonotype was counted only a few times. The chain links TRBV18 to TRBJ1-2; perhaps TRBD1 as D (5 bases). Trimming cost V 3 bases and J 4 bases, with 15 bases left between them. The CDR3 is made up of 15 amino acids. Germline CDR1 is KGHSH and CDR2 is LQKENI. The CDR3 reads CASSPGRQIAYGYTF. CDR3 sequence (DNA): TGTGCCAGCTCACCGGGGAGACAGATTGCCTATGGCTACACCTTC. The full variable domain, with the rest looked up from reference TRBV18 and TRBJ1-2, is NAGVMQNPRHLVRRRGQEARLRCSPMKGHSHVYWYRQLPEEGLKFMVYLQKENIIDESGMPKERFSAEFPKEGPSILRIQQVVRGDSAAYFCASSPGRQIAYGYTFGSGTRLTVV.

This clonotype was observed many times. The V call is TRBV7-2, the J call TRBJ2-2; 8 positions match TRBD1. Germline assignment: CDR1 SGHTA and CDR2 FQGNSA. J lost 3 bases, V lost 1 base, and 4 bases had no gene match. The CDR3 is 16 residues long. CDR3 coding DNA: TGTGCCAGCAGCTTAGTAGCAGGGGGCGACACCGGGGAGCTGTTTTTT. Translating gives CASSLVAGGDTGELFF.

This clonotype was picked up a small number of times. V is TRBV6-1 and J is TRBJ2-1; 10 positions match TRBD2. The CDR3 is 14 amino acids. The germline gives CDR1 MNHNS, CDR2 SASEGT. Trimming cost V 6 bases and J 5 bases; bases outside gene matches: 4. This chain's CDR3 is CASRKAGGNNEQFF. Written as DNA, the CDR3 is TGTGCCAGCAGGAAAGCGGGAGGGAACAATGAGCAGTTCTTC.

The V gene is TRBV12-3 or TRBV12-4, the J gene TRBJ2-1, with 12 bases matching TRBD2. The length of the CDR3 is 17 residues. Unmatched junction bases numbered 8, after V lost 6 bases and J lost 2 bases. Here the CDR3 reads CASSPPGLAGPYNEQFF. The DNA for the CDR3 is TGTGCCAGCAGCCCCCCGGGACTAGCGGGCCCCTACAATGAGCAGTTCTTC.

This clonotype was counted between two and nine times. The V call is TRBV14, the J call TRBJ2-3; 8 bases are a match to TRBD2. The CDR3 runs to 15 residues. Looked up from germline, CDR1 is SGHDN and CDR2 is FVKESK. V gave up 4 bases and J gave up 4 bases; unmatched junction bases: 7. The CDR3 region has the DNA TGTGCCAGCAGCCCTAGGACTAGCTTAGCAGATACGCAGTATTTT. This gives the protein CASSPRTSLADTQYF.

A note on this clonotype: With a much larger clone just one base away, this may be a read error. CDR3 sequence: CASTRGLEEKPFF. The DNA for the CDR3 is TGTGCCAGCACGCGGGGGCTTGAGGAAAAACCGTTTTTT. J is TRBJ1-4 and V is TRBV5-6, with D possibly TRBD1 on 6 matching bases. This CDR3 has 13 residues. CDR1 and CDR2 from the germline V gene are SGHDT and YYEEEE.

The gene calls are TRBV15 and TRBJ1-5; 10 bases align to TRBD1. Germline assignment: CDR1 LNHNV and CDR2 YYDKDF (reference sequence). CDR3 length: 16 amino acids. V gave up 3 bases and J gave up 6 bases; unmatched junction bases: 8. This chain's CDR3 is CATSRATGGMIQPQHF. The CDR3 bases are TGTGCCACCAGCAGGGCGACAGGGGGCATGATTCAGCCCCAGCATTTT.

This clonotype was counted ten times or more. The chain combines TRBV4-1 with TRBJ1-6; tentative D call: TRBD1 (5 bases). The ends were cut back, 2 bases at V and 7 bases at J, with 12 bases in the middle. This CDR3 spans 15 amino acids. Germline V gives CDR1 MGHRA, CDR2 YSYEKL. The CDR3 reads CASSQSREYNSPLHF. The CDR3 region has the DNA TGCGCCAGCAGCCAAAGCAGGGAGTACAATTCACCCCTCCACTTT.

Only a few counts were recorded for this clonotype. The rearrangement links TRBV7-9 to TRBJ2-3; the D is unclear. This CDR3 has 15 amino acids. Germline V CDR1 and CDR2: SEHNR, FQNEAQ (reference sequence). V gave up 7 bases and J gave up 3 bases, with 17 bases separating them. DNA for the CDR3: TGTGCCAGCAACCCGTACGAGTTCGTGACAGATACGCAGTATTTT. Residues: CASNPYEFVTDTQYF.

V is TRBV6-5 and J is TRBJ1-3, with 8 bases identical to TRBD1. With 2 bases clipped from V and 9 bases from J, the junction kept 6 bases outside the gene matches. The V gene's germline CDR1 is MNHEY and CDR2 SVGAGI. The CDR3 is 14 residues long. The CDR3 here is CASSYGTGGSTIYF. Written as DNA, the CDR3 is TGTGCCAGCAGTTACGGGACAGGTGGTTCCACCATATATTTT.

This clonotype was counted only a few times. The rearrangement links TRBV7-9 to TRBJ2-7; 12 positions match TRBD1. CDR3 length: 16 residues. The germline V gene has CDR1 SEHNR and CDR2 FQNEAQ (reference sequence). After removal of 1 base from V and 7 bases from J, the junction contained 8 bases not matched to a gene. The CDR3 loop is CASSLVSPGQGAEQYF. The CDR3 bases are TGTGCCAGCAGCTTAGTCTCGCCGGGACAGGGGGCAGAGCAGTACTTC.

This clonotype showed up many times. The V gene is TRBV7-2, the J gene TRBJ1-4, with D tentatively TRBD1 (5 bases). Germline CDR1 is SGHTA and CDR2 is FQGNSA. The germline V and J ends were trimmed by 5 bases and 8 bases, with 15 bases remaining between them. There are 14 residues in the CDR3. CDR3 nucleotide sequence: TGTGCCAGCAGCCGACCCAGGGAAGGGGAAAAACTGTTTTTT. Protein product: CASSRPREGEKLFF.